Listed below are T cell receptor beta chains from one sample, sequenced in a study of siplizumab effects on memory and regulatory T cells. TCRdb keeps only in-frame clones here, not all; method: immunoSEQ multiplex PCR. The repertoire includes about 120,000 clones, 90% to 95% of them detected once, and 1.5% to 2% sits in the top ten. The sample comprised non-Treg CD4+ T cells sorted from blood. Receptors were obtained from a human donor in good health. The CDR3 runs from the conserved cysteine through the conserved F or W. Fields, in order: V gene, D gene, J gene, clone size, CDR3 protein, CDR3 DNA. A D gene is named only where the DNA matches it firmly. The size field is filled for only some rows; it gives once, few, many or a size class.

>TRBV2|.|TRBJ1-2|.
CASTPIGIYGYTF
TGTGCCAGCACCCCGATAGGGATCTATGGCTACACCTTC
>TRBV7-9|.|TRBJ1-3|.
CASSPDGATGNTIYF
TGTGCCAGCAGCCCAGATGGGGCAACTGGAAACACCATATATTTT
>TRBV7-8|TRBD2|TRBJ2-3|.
CASSPVRVAGVEDTQYF
TGTGCCAGCAGCCCCGTTCGGGTAGCGGGAGTTGAAGATACGCAGTATTTT
>TRBV5-1|TRBD1|TRBJ2-1|.
CASSLGDRGYNEQFF
TGCGCCAGCAGCTTGGGGGACAGGGGCTACAATGAGCAGTTCTTC
>TRBV6-6|.|TRBJ2-1|.
CASSRDTTSSYNEQFF
TGTGCCAGCTCAAGGGACACCACGAGCTCCTACAATGAGCAGTTCTTC
>TRBV21-1|.|TRBJ1-5|.
CASSKDGYSNQPQHF
TGTGCCAGCAGCAAAGACGGTTATAGCAATCAGCCCCAGCATTTT
>TRBV5-1|TRBD2|TRBJ2-5|few
CASIGLGLGQETQYF
TGCGCCAGCATTGGGCTGGGACTAGGCCAAGAGACCCAGTACTTC
>TRBV6-7|.|TRBJ2-5|.
CASTYHIRGGDGETQYF
TGTGCCAGCACCTACCACATTAGGGGGGGTGATGGAGAGACCCAGTACTTC
>TRBV28|.|TRBJ2-7|.
CASRAYGEQYF
TGTGCCAGCAGAGCGTACGGCGAGCAGTACTTC
>TRBV7-9|TRBD1|TRBJ2-7|.
CASSSHPGTDSYEQYF
TGTGCCAGCAGCTCACACCCCGGGACAGACTCCTACGAGCAGTACTTC
>TRBV10-2|.|TRBJ2-3|.
CASSDQRASTDTQYF
TGCGCCAGCAGTGACCAGCGGGCTAGCACAGATACGCAGTATTTT
>TRBV10-1|.|TRBJ1-1|few
CASSPRSDTEAFF
TGCGCCAGCAGTCCCAGGTCCGACACTGAAGCTTTCTTT
>TRBV6-4|.|TRBJ2-1|once
CASSARASHPAEQFF
TGTGCCAGCAGTGCCCGGGCATCCCACCCGGCGGAGCAGTTCTTC
>TRBV18|.|TRBJ1-5|.
CASSPGSNQPQHF
TGTGCCAGCTCACCGGGAAGCAATCAGCCCCAGCATTTT
>TRBV5-5|TRBD2|TRBJ2-3|.
CASSLRLAGDTDTQYF
TGTGCCAGCAGCTTGCGTCTAGCGGGGGACACAGATACGCAGTATTTT
>TRBV10-1|TRBD2|TRBJ2-5|once
CASSEFVTSGQETQYF
TGCGCCAGCAGTGAGTTCGTGACTAGCGGCCAAGAGACCCAGTACTTC
>TRBV7-8|.|TRBJ2-5|.
CASSSQTGVTQYF
TGTGCCAGCAGCTCACAGACAGGCGTGACCCAGTACTTC
>TRBV10-3|.|TRBJ2-2|.
CAISVHRDTGELFF
TGTGCCATCAGTGTACACAGGGACACCGGGGAGCTGTTTTTT
>TRBV6-1|.|TRBJ1-1|.
CASRVNTEAFF
TGTGCCAGCAGGGTGAACACTGAAGCTTTCTTT
>TRBV30|TRBD2|TRBJ2-2|.
CAWTSTSGRTGELFF
TGTGCCTGGACCTCAACTAGCGGGAGGACCGGGGAGCTGTTTTTT
>TRBV27|.|TRBJ2-5|.
CASSLGRRQETQYF
TGTGCCAGCAGTTTGGGCAGGAGACAAGAGACCCAGTACTTC
>TRBV5-1|.|TRBJ1-3|.
CASSLAGEPGNTIYF
TGCGCCAGCAGCTTGGCAGGGGAACCTGGAAACACCATATATTTT
>TRBV5-1|TRBD2|TRBJ2-1|.
CASSLETSGYNEQFF
TGCGCCAGCAGCTTGGAAACTAGCGGATACAATGAGCAGTTCTTC
>TRBV5-1|TRBD2|TRBJ2-3|.
CASTQTSSTDTQYF
TGCGCCAGCACCCAGACTAGCAGTACAGATACGCAGTATTTT
>TRBV19|.|TRBJ2-1|.
CARAQLVAVYNEQFF
TGTGCCAGAGCCCAATTGGTAGCGGTCTACAATGAGCAGTTCTTC
>TRBV5-1|TRBD2|TRBJ2-3|once
CASSLPGGADTQYF
TGCGCCAGCAGCTTGCCCGGGGGGGCAGATACGCAGTATTTT
>TRBV6-6|.|TRBJ1-6|.
CASRRQGNASPLHF
TGTGCCAGCAGGCGCCAGGGAAACGCCTCACCCCTCCACTTT
>TRBV4-1|TRBD1|TRBJ2-2|.
CASSRVPGTGNTGELFF
TGCGCCAGCAGCCGGGTCCCCGGGACAGGGAACACCGGGGAGCTGTTTTTT
>TRBV2|.|TRBJ2-3|.
CASSEGPTDTQYF
TGTGCCAGCAGTGAAGGACCCACAGATACGCAGTATTTT
>TRBV19|.|TRBJ2-7|.
CASRPGTSKAYEQYF
TGTGCCAGTCGGCCCGGGACTTCCAAAGCCTACGAGCAGTACTTC
>TRBV5-8|.|TRBJ1-1|.
CASSLIGVNTEAFF
TGTGCCAGCAGCTTGATAGGGGTTAACACTGAAGCTTTCTTT
>TRBV2|TRBD1|TRBJ2-3|.
CASGQGSPTDTQYF
TGTGCCAGCGGACAGGGAAGTCCCACAGATACGCAGTATTTT
>TRBV7-8|.|TRBJ1-6|.
CATQLIGQQNSPLHF
TGTGCCACCCAGCTTATAGGACAGCAGAATTCACCCCTCCACTTT
>TRBV6-5|TRBD1|TRBJ2-1|once
CASSPTDRSNEQFF
TGTGCCAGCAGCCCGACGGACAGGAGTAATGAGCAGTTCTTC
>TRBV6-6|TRBD1|TRBJ1-3|once
CASSSGGPFSGNTIYF
TGTGCCAGCAGTTCAGGGGGCCCGTTCTCTGGAAACACCATATATTTT
>TRBV5-4|.|TRBJ2-1|.
CASSAEGQIYNEQFF
TGTGCCAGCAGCGCAGAAGGACAGATATACAATGAGCAGTTCTTC
>TRBV5-1|.|TRBJ2-3|once
CASSSSPHPTDTQYF
TGCGCCAGCAGCTCATCGCCACACCCCACAGATACGCAGTATTTT
>TRBV9|TRBD2|TRBJ2-5|.
CASSLGTSGQETQYF
TGTGCCAGCAGCCTAGGGACTAGCGGCCAAGAGACCCAGTACTTC
>TRBV2|.|TRBJ1-3|.
CASSENSFGNTIYF
TGTGCCAGCAGTGAAAACTCCTTTGGAAACACCATATATTTT
>TRBV6-5|TRBD1|TRBJ1-1|.
CASSVLLRQGALAFF
TGTGCCAGCAGCGTACTTTTGAGACAGGGGGCTTTGGCTTTCTTT
>TRBV2|TRBD1|TRBJ2-5|.
CASTGDRGMETQYF
TGTGCCAGCACGGGAGACAGGGGAATGGAGACCCAGTACTTC
>TRBV7-8|.|TRBJ1-5|.
CASGMGVNQPQHF
TGTGCCAGCGGTATGGGGGTGAATCAGCCCCAGCATTTT
>TRBV9|.|TRBJ1-6|once
CASSPTGGSRNSPLHF
TGTGCCAGCAGCCCCACGGGAGGGTCGCGGAATTCACCCCTCCACTTT
>TRBV5-4|.|TRBJ2-7|once
CASSSPGRSSYEQYF
TGTGCCAGCAGCTCCCCAGGCAGAAGCTCCTACGAGCAGTACTTC
>TRBV7-2|.|TRBJ1-2|few
CATRREVNGYTF
TGTGCCACCAGAAGGGAAGTAAACGGCTACACCTTC
>TRBV25-1|.|TRBJ2-3|.
CASSDLQGITDTQYF
TGTGCCAGCAGTGATTTACAGGGTATCACAGATACGCAGTATTTT
>TRBV18|TRBD2|TRBJ2-7|.
CASSPGQGGTYEQYF
TGTGCCAGCTCACCAGGGCAGGGAGGGACCTACGAGCAGTACTTC